These T cell receptor beta chains were read from a single sample in a study of shared clonotypes between healthy human individuals. TCRdb's copy holds only in-frame clones and misses some; the assay was immunoSEQ multiplex PCR. This table holds about 1.5 million clones, approximately 96% found once. Sequenced material: naive CD4+ T cells sorted from blood. The source of these receptors is a man younger than 40 in good health. CDR3s include the opening cysteine and the closing phenylalanine or tryptophan. Each record gives: J gene, V gene, clone size, D gene, CDR3 DNA, CDR3 protein. The D gene is left open where the match is weak. For some rows the clone size is stated as once, few or many, or as a class when expanded; others skip it.

>TRBJ2-5|TRBV6-9|NA|NA
TGTGCCCCCCACAGAGGGGAGACCCAGTACTTC
CAPHRGETQYF
>TRBJ1-2|TRBV7-2|NA|NA
TGTGCCAGCAGCTTAGGACAGAGCTATGGCTACACCTTC
CASSLGQSYGYTF
>TRBJ2-7|TRBV6-5|NA|TRBD1
TGTGCCAGCAGTCAAAGGACAGGAAACTCCTACGAGCAGTACTTC
CASSQRTGNSYEQYF
>TRBJ2-7|TRBV6-6|NA|NA
TGTGCCAGCAGTTACCAGGGTGTCTACGAGCAGTACTTC
CASSYQGVYEQYF
>TRBJ1-1|TRBV11-2|NA|TRBD1
TGTGCCAGCAGCTCGGGACAGGGGGCGGTGAACACTGAAGCTTTCTTT
CASSSGQGAVNTEAFF
>TRBJ2-1|TRBV30|NA|NA
TGTGCCTGGAGTGTAACAGACTACAATGAGCAGTTCTTC
CAWSVTDYNEQFF
>TRBJ2-1|TRBV5-6|NA|NA
TGTGCCAGCAGCTTTGGCCGGAAATCGCACAATGAGCAGTTCTTC
CASSFGRKSHNEQFF
>TRBJ1-3|TRBV6-1|NA|NA
TGTGCCAGCAGTGAAGCGCTGAGGCAGACCTCTGGAAACACCATATATTTT
CASSEALRQTSGNTIYF
>TRBJ2-2|TRBV7-2|NA|NA
TGTGCCAGCAGCACCCGACTAGTAAACACCGGGGAGCTGTTTTTT
CASSTRLVNTGELFF
>TRBJ1-1|TRBV9|NA|NA
TGTGCCAGCAGCGTAGCTACGAACACTGAAGCTTTCTTT
CASSVATNTEAFF
>TRBJ2-7|TRBV10-2|NA|NA
TGCGCCAGCAGTGAGACTCACCTGAACTACGAGCAGTACTTC
CASSETHLNYEQYF
>TRBJ2-1|TRBV29-1|NA|NA
TGCAGCGTAGTCAAGGGGAACAATGAGCAGTTCTTC
CSVVKGNNEQFF
>TRBJ2-1|TRBV12-5|NA|NA
TGTGCTAGTGGTTCCGTAGGGGGTAATGAGCAGTTCTTC
CASGSVGGNEQFF
>TRBJ1-1|TRBV9|NA|NA
TGTGCCAGCAGCGTTCCTCCAGGGCATCCCACTGAAGCTTTCTTT
CASSVPPGHPTEAFF
>TRBJ2-7|TRBV28|NA|TRBD1
TGTGCCAGCAGTTTATTTTTCACGACAGGGGTCTACGAGCAGTACTTC
CASSLFFTTGVYEQYF
>TRBJ1-2|TRBV5-1|NA|NA
TGCGCCAGCAGCTTGAACAGGGTGGGTTCTGGCTACACCTTC
CASSLNRVGSGYTF
>TRBJ2-6|TRBV29-1|NA|NA
TGCAGCGTTGCTCGTTCTGGGGCCAACGTCCTGACTTTC
CSVARSGANVLTF
>TRBJ1-2|TRBV28|NA|NA
TGTGCCAGCAGTTCCTGGGGGACGGTCGGCTATGGCTACACCTTC
CASSSWGTVGYGYTF
>TRBJ2-1|TRBV11-2|once|TRBD1
TGTGCCAGCAGAGGACAGGGGAGAATATACGGGCAGTTCTTC
CASRGQGRIYGQFF
>TRBJ2-7|TRBV11-2|NA|NA
TGTGCCAGCAGCCGAGACCGAAACTACGAGCAGTACTTC
CASSRDRNYEQYF
>TRBJ2-2|TRBV20-1|NA|NA
TGCAGTGCTAGGGGGATCGGGGAGCTGTTTTTT
CSARGIGELFF
>TRBJ2-3|TRBV7-2|NA|NA
TGTGCCAGCAGGCCGACACCAGATACGCAGTATTTT
CASRPTPDTQYF
>TRBJ2-7|TRBV10-3|NA|TRBD2
TGTGCCATCAGTGGGGCTCGTATAGCGGGAATCTACGAGCAGTACTTC
CAISGARIAGIYEQYF
>TRBJ1-2|TRBV7-2|NA|NA
TGTGCCAGCAGCTTCCTGGGCGTGGGGAATGGCTACACCTTC
CASSFLGVGNGYTF
>TRBJ2-3|TRBV5-6|NA|TRBD1
TGTGCCAGCAGCCCCGACAGGGGAGGAACAGATACGCAGTATTTT
CASSPDRGGTDTQYF
>TRBJ1-2|TRBV19|NA|TRBD1
TGTGCCAGTAGTATCGGAGACAGGGTCCGGGGGAGCTATGGCTACACCTTC
CASSIGDRVRGSYGYTF
>TRBJ1-2|TRBV29-1|NA|TRBD1
TGCAGCGTTGAAACGTTACTGGGACAGGGTTTGCGTGGCTACACCTTC
CSVETLLGQGLRGYTF
>TRBJ2-7|TRBV7-2|NA|NA
TGTGCCAGCAGCTCCGCAGGGACTTTACACTACGAGCAGTACTTC
CASSSAGTLHYEQYF
>TRBJ1-4|TRBV7-8|NA|NA
TGTGCCAGCAGCCCTGGACAGATAAATGAAAAACTGTTTTTT
CASSPGQINEKLFF
>TRBJ1-2|TRBV5-5|NA|NA
TGTGCCAGCAGACGGGACCTCCCGTATGGCTACACCTTC
CASRRDLPYGYTF